The T cell receptor beta chain described here comes from a study of T-cell reconstitution after alpha-beta-depleted transplantation in children. The CDR3 contains 15 residues. Between the trimmed V and J ends, which lost 5 bases and 4 bases, there was a span of 14 bases. Germline V lookup: CDR1 SEHNR, CDR2 FQNEAQ (reference sequence). TCRbeta library preparation incorporated unique molecular identifiers. TCRdb called the PCR reads again in MiXCR, with one record for every CDR3 protein. This sample carries 360,000 or so distinct CDR3 sequences, roughly 22% of them seen once, and the ten largest clones take approximately 3.8%.

The sample here was PBMCs from the stem cell graft donor, taken from the stem cell graft. This clonotype was obtained from a human donor who donated a stem cell graft to a child with acute myeloid leukemia. The chain is built from TRBV7-9 and TRBJ1-4; D not resolved. The CDR3 DNA reads TGTGCCAGCAGCCCCGGAAGGACGGATAATGAAAAACTGTTTTTT. This gives the protein CASSPGRTDNEKLFF.